This TCR beta chain derives from a study of blood T cells in healthy people across ages. For the second PCR, which ran for about 7 to 12 cycles, a sample-barcoded 5' primer and a J-beta primer mix were used. TCRdb analysed the 5' RACE reads with MiXCR anew, one entry per CDR3 protein. The sample yields about 640,000 distinct CDR3 sequences, under 30% seen once. This clonotype has a count of ten or more. With 6 bases clipped from V and 2 bases from J, the junction kept 8 bases outside the gene matches. The CDR3 loop spans 16 amino acids. The gene calls are TRBV12-3 or TRBV12-4 and TRBJ2-3, with 10 nucleotides matching TRBD1. The sequenced material came from blood. The receptor was isolated from a woman of 80 years or more in good health. In DNA, the CDR3 is TGTGCCAGCAGCCCCGGGACAGGGGTAGCCACAGATACGCAGTATTTT. This gives the protein CASSPGTGVATDTQYF.